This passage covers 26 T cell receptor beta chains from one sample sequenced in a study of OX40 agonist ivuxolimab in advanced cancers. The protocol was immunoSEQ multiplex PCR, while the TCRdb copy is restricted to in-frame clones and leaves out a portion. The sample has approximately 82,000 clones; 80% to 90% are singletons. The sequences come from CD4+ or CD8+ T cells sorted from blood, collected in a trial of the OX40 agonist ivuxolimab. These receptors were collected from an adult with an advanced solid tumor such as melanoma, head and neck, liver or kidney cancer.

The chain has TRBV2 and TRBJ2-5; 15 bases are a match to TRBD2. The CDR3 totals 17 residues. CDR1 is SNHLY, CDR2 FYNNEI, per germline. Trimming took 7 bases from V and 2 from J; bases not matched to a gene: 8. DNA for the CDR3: TGTGCCAGCATGCCCGGACTAGCGGGAGGGGATCAAGAGACCCAGTACTTC. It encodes CASMPGLAGGDQETQYF.

The CDR3 DNA reads as TGTGCCAGCTCACCAACTAGCGGGTTGACAGATACGCAGTATTTT. It is translated as CASSPTSGLTDTQYF. The chain employs TRBV18 and TRBJ2-3; 9 bases line up with TRBD2. The CDR3 spans 15 residues. Per germline, CDR1 KGHSH and CDR2 LQKENI. With V trimmed by 2 bases and J by 3 bases, 3 bases remained unmatched.

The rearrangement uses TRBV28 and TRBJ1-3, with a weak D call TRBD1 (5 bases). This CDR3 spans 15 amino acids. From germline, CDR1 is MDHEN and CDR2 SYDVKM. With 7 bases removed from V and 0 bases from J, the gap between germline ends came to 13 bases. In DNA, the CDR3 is TGTGCCAGCAAACGCAGGGATCCCTCTGGAAACACCATATATTTT. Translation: CASKRRDPSGNTIYF.

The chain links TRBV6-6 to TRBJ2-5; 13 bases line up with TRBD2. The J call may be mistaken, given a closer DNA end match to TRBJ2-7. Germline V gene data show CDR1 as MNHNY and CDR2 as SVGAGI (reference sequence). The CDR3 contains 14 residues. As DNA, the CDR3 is TGTGCCAGCAGTCGGACTAGCGGGAGAGGCGAGCAGTACTTC. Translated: CASSRTSGRGEQYF.

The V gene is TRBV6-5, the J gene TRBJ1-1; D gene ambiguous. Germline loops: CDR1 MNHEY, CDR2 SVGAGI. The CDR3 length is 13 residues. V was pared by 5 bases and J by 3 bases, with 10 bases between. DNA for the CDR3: TGTGCCAGCAGTCCCCTGATGTACACTGAAGCTTTCTTT. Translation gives CASSPLMYTEAFF.

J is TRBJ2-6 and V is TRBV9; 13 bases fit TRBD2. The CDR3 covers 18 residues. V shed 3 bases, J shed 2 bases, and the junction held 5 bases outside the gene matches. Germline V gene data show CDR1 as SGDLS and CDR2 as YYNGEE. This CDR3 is CASSATGLAGTGANVLTF. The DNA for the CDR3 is TGTGCCAGCAGCGCAACGGGACTAGCGGGAACTGGGGCCAACGTCCTGACTTTC. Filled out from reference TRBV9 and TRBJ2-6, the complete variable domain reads DSGVTQTPKHLITATGQRVTLRCSPRSGDLSVYWYQQSLDQGLQFLIQYYNGEERAKGNILERFSAQQFPDLHSELNLSSLELGDSALYFCASSATGLAGTGANVLTFGAGSRLTVL.

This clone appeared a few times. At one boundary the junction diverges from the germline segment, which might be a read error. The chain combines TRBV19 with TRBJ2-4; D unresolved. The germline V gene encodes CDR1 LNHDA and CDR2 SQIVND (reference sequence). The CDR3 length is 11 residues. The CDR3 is CASSMGTVRDF. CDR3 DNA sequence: TGTGCCAGTAGTATGGGTACAGTTCGGGACTTC.

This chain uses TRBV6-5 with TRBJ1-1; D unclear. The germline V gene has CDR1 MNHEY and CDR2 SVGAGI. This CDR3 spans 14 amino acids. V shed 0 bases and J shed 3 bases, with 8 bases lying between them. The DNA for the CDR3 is TGTGCCAGCAGTTACTCGCGCCGGGACACTGAAGCTTTCTTT. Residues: CASSYSRRDTEAFF.

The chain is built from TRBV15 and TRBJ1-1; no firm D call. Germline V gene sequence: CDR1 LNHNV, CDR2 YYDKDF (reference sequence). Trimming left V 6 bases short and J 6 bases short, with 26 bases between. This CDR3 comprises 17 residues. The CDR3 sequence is CATRARTPGPGGSEAFF. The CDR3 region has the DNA TGTGCCACCAGAGCCCGAACCCCAGGTCCGGGCGGGTCTGAAGCTTTCTTT.

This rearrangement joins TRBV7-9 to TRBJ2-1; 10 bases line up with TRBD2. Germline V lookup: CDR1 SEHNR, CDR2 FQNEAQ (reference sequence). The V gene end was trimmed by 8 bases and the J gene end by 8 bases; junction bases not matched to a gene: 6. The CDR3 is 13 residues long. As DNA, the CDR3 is TGTGCCAGCCATCTAGCGGGAGTACATGAGCAGTTCTTC. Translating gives CASHLAGVHEQFF.

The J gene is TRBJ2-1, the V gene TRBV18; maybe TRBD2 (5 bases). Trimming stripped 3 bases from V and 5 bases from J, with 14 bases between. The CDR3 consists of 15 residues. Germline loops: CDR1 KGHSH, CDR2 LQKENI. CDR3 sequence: CASSPISGGDNEQFF. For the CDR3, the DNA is TGTGCCAGCTCACCCATTTCAGGAGGCGACAATGAGCAGTTCTTC.

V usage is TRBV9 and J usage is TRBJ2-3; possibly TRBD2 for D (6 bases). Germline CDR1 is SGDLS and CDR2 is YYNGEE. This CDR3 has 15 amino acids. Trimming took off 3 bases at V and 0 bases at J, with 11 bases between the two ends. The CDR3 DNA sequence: TGTGCCAGCAGCGGACTCGGGACTAGCACAGATACGCAGTATTTT. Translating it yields CASSGLGTSTDTQYF.

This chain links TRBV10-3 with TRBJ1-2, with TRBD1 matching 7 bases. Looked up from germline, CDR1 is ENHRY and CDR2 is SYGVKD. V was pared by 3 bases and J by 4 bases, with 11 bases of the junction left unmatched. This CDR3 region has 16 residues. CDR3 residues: CAISDVTGARGYGYTF. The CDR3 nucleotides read TGTGCCATCAGTGATGTTACAGGGGCCCGGGGCTATGGCTACACCTTC.

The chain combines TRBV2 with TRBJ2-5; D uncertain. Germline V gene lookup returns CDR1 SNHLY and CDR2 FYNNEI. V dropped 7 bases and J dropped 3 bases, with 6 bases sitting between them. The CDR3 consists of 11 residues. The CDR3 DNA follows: TGTGCCAGCAAATGGGAAGAGACCCAGTACTTC. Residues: CASKWEETQYF. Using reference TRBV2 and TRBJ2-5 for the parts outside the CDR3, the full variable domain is EPEVTQTPSHQVTQMGQEVILRCVPISNHLYFYWYRQILGQKVEFLVSFYNNEISEKSEIFDDQFSVERPDGSNFTLKIRSTKLEDSAMYFCASKWEETQYFGPGTRLLVL.

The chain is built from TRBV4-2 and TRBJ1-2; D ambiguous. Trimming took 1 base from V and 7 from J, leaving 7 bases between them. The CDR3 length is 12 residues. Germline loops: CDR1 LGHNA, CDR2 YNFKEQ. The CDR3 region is CASSQGQRGYTF. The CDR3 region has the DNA TGTGCCAGCAGCCAAGGACAACGTGGCTACACCTTC.

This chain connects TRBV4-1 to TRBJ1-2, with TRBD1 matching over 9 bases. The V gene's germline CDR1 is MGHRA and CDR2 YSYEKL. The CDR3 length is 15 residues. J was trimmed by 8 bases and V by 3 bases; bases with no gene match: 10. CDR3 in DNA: TGCGCCAGCAGCCAGTTGGACAGGGGAGAACGAGGCTACACCTTC. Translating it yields CASSQLDRGERGYTF.

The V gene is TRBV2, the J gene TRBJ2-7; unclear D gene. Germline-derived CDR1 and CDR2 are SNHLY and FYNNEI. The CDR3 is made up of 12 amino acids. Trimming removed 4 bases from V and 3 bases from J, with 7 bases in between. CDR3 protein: CASSVTNYEQYF. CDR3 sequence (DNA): TGTGCCAGCAGTGTTACCAACTACGAGCAGTACTTC.

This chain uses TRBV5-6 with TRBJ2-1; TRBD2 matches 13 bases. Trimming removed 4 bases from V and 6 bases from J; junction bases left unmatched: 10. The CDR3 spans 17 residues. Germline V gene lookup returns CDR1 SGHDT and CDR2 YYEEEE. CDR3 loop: CASSPSPGLAGRNEQFF. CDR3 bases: TGTGCCAGCAGCCCGTCCCCGGGACTAGCGGGACGCAATGAGCAGTTCTTC. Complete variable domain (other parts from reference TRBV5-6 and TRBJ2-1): DAGVTQSPTHLIKTRGQQVTLRCSPKSGHDTVSWYQQALGQGPQFIFQYYEEEERQRGNFPDRFSGHQFPNYSSELNVNALLLGDSALYLCASSPSPGLAGRNEQFFGPGTRLTVL.

The CDR3 protein is CASSEVGTGGGNTIYF. The CDR3 DNA follows: TGTGCCAGCAGTGAAGTCGGGACAGGGGGTGGAAACACCATATATTTT. The gene calls are TRBV6-1 and TRBJ1-3; 11 bases align to TRBD1. This CDR3 region has 16 residues. Germline CDR1 and CDR2: MNHNS and SASEGT. V lost 1 base to trimming and J lost 3 bases; unmatched junction nucleotides: 2.

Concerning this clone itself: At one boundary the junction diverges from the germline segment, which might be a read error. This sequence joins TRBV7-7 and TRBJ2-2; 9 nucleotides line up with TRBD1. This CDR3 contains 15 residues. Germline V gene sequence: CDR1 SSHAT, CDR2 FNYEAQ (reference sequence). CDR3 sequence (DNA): TGTGCTAGCAGCCCCGGGACAGGGACGGCCGGGGAGCTGTTTTTT. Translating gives CASSPGTGTAGELFF.

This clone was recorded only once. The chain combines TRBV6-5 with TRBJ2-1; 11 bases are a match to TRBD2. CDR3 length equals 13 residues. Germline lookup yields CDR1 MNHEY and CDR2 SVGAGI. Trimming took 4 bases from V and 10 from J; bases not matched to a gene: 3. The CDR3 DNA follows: TGTGCCAGCAGTTTACTAGCGGGAGACGAGCAGTTCTTC. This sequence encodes CASSLLAGDEQFF.

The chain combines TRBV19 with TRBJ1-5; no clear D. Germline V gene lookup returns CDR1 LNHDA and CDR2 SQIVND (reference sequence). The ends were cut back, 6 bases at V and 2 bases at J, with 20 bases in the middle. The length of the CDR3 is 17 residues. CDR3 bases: TGTGCCAGTAGAGGGAAGGGCGGGTCCATGGGCAATCAGCCCCAGCATTTT. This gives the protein CASRGKGGSMGNQPQHF.

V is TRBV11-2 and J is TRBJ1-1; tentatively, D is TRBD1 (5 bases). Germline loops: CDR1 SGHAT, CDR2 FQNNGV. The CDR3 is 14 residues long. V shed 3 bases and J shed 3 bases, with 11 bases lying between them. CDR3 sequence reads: CASSLTVKDTEAFF. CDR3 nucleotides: TGTGCCAGCAGCTTGACAGTTAAGGACACTGAAGCTTTCTTT.

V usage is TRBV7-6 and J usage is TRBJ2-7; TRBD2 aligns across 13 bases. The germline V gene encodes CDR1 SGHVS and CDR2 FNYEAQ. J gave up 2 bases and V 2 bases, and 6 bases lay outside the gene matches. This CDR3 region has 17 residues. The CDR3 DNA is TGTGCCAGCAGCTTAAGAGCCGGGACTAGCGGGGCCTACGAGCAGTACTTC. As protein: CASSLRAGTSGAYEQYF.

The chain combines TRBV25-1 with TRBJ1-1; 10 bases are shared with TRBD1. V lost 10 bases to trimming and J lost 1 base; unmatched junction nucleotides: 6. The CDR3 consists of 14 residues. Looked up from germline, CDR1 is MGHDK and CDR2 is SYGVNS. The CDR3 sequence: CATQGDRGNTEAFF. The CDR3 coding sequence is TGTGCCACCCAAGGGGACAGGGGGAACACTGAAGCTTTCTTT. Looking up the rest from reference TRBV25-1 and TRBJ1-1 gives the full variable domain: EADIYQTPRYLVIGTGKKITLECSQTMGHDKMYWYQQDPGMELHLIHYSYGVNSTEKGDLSSESTVSRIRTEHFPLTLESARPSHTSQYLCATQGDRGNTEAFFGQGTRLTVV.

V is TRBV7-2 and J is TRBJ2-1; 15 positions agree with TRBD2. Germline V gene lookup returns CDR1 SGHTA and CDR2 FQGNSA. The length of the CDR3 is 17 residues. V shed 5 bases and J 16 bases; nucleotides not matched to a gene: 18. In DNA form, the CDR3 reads TGTGCCAGCAGCAGGAGTGGGGGACTAGCGGGAGGACCATTACCTTTCTTC. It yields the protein CASSRSGGLAGGPLPFF.